The 23 T cell receptor beta chains below were found in one sample sequenced in a study of CD4 T cells in relation to SARS-CoV-2 and coronaviruses. Using immunoSEQ multiplex PCR, the repertoire was profiled, and TCRdb retains in-frame clones only, with some absent. The table records under 65,000 clones, 75% to 90% of them present only once. CD4+ T cells from unexposed donors were obtained before the COVID-19 pandemic (2011-2018). Sequenced input: memory CD4+ T cells from PBMCs. The receptors here all came from a human donor in good health.

The chain carries TRBV14 and TRBJ1-6; 8 positions agree with TRBD1. The CDR3 consists of 18 residues. The germline CDR1 and CDR2 sequences are SGHDN and FVKESK. The ends lost 5 bases at V and 5 bases at J; junction bases unmatched: 14. The CDR3 bases are TGTGCCAGCAGCAGACAGACAGGGGTAGATGTTCATAATTCACCCCTCCACTTT. The encoded protein is CASSRQTGVDVHNSPLHF.

The V call is TRBV28, the J call TRBJ2-1, with a tentative D call TRBD1 (5 bases). The CDR3 has 17 amino acids. Germline V CDR1 and CDR2: MDHEN, SYDVKM. V lost 6 bases, J lost 5 bases, and 23 bases lay in between. This CDR3 is CASRNGFQGLDNNEQFF. The DNA for the CDR3 is TGTGCCAGCAGAAATGGCTTTCAGGGCCTAGATAACAATGAGCAGTTCTTC.

V is TRBV28 and J is TRBJ1-2; D is unclear. Germline values: CDR1 MDHEN, CDR2 SYDVKM. V was trimmed by 7 bases and J by 2 bases, leaving 11 bases between them. The CDR3 length is 13 residues. The CDR3 reads CASIPGTNYGYTF. CDR3 nucleotide sequence: TGTGCCAGCATCCCCGGCACCAACTATGGCTACACCTTC.

The chain couples TRBV12-3 or TRBV12-4 to TRBJ2-1, with a possible D match to TRBD2 (5 bases). Trimming removed 8 bases from V and 4 bases from J, with 9 bases in between. CDR3 length equals 12 residues. The CDR3 region has the DNA TGTGCCAGCGTACCGGGGTACAATGAGCAGTTCTTC. Residues: CASVPGYNEQFF.

The CDR3 protein is CASSQPAGGNTEAFF. CDR3 nucleotide sequence: TGTGCCAGCAGCCAACCTGCGGGGGGTAACACTGAAGCTTTCTTT. The rearrangement uses TRBV5-4 and TRBJ1-1, with D tentatively TRBD1 (5 bases). Germline V CDR1 and CDR2: SGHNT, YYREEE (reference sequence). This CDR3 spans 15 amino acids. Trimming removed 4 bases from V and 2 bases from J, with 15 bases in between.

The chain carries TRBV27 and TRBJ1-2, with D possibly TRBD1 on 5 matching bases. Trimming removed 3 bases from V and 2 bases from J, with 10 bases in between. From germline, CDR1 is MNHEY and CDR2 SMNVEV (reference sequence). This CDR3 is 14 amino acids long. DNA for the CDR3: TGTGCCAGCAGTTTGAAGGGGAGAAACTATGGCTACACCTTC. Translating gives CASSLKGRNYGYTF.

The chain carries TRBV19 and TRBJ2-2, with TRBD2 identical over 7 bases. Germline lookup yields CDR1 LNHDA and CDR2 SQIVND (reference sequence). The CDR3 is made up of 17 amino acids. V shed 5 bases and J 5 bases; nucleotides not matched to a gene: 14. The DNA of the CDR3 is TGTGCCAGTAGTGCCGGGGCTAGCGGAGGACCTACCGGGGAGCTGTTTTTT. Protein product: CASSAGASGGPTGELFF.

This clone was observed a single time. The CDR3 DNA sequence: TGCGCCAGCAGCCAAGAAGAGACTAGGCAAGAGACCCAGTACTTC. Its translation: CASSQEETRQETQYF. The chain carries TRBV4-1 and TRBJ2-5; the D gene is possibly TRBD2 (6 bases). Per germline, CDR1 MGHRA and CDR2 YSYEKL. Deletions cut 0 bases from V and 2 bases from J, with 10 bases between. This CDR3 has 15 residues.

The chain joins TRBV28 to TRBJ1-2; 9 bases line up with TRBD1. Unmatched junction bases numbered 14, after V lost 4 bases and J lost 8 bases. CDR1 MDHEN and CDR2 SYDVKM come from the germline V gene. There are 16 residues in the CDR3. The CDR3 DNA sequence: TGTGCCAGCAGTTCGCAATCCGGACAGGGGCGGGCAGGCTACACCTTC. Translating gives CASSSQSGQGRAGYTF.

The rearrangement links TRBV7-2 to TRBJ1-2; 7 nucleotides agree with TRBD1. The germline CDR1 and CDR2 sequences are SGHTA and FQGNSA. The CDR3 loop spans 14 amino acids. Losses at the gene ends were 1 base for V and 4 bases for J; bases not matched to a gene: 3. CDR3 nucleotide sequence: TGTGCCAGCAGCTTAGGACAGGGAACCTATGGCTACACCTTC. Its translation is CASSLGQGTYGYTF.

The rearrangement joins TRBV19 to TRBJ1-4, with TRBD1 as a possible D gene (5 bases). The V end lost 1 base, the J end lost 13 bases, and 10 bases lay between the germline ends. The germline V gene encodes CDR1 LNHDA and CDR2 SQIVND (reference sequence). This CDR3 region has 12 residues. The CDR3 DNA sequence: TGTGCCAGTAGTATAGTTCCAGGGCGACTGTTTTTT. Amino acid sequence: CASSIVPGRLFF.

The chain recombines TRBV3-1 (or the pseudogene TRBV3-2) with TRBJ2-6; D is perhaps TRBD2 (6 bases). Trimming left V 2 bases short and J 0 bases short, with 23 bases between. CDR3 size: 21 residues. CDR1 is LGHDT, CDR2 YNNKEL, per germline (reference sequence). CDR3: CASSQPGSRWEVDSGANVLTF. The CDR3 nucleotides are TGTGCCAGCAGCCAACCCGGTAGCAGGTGGGAGGTCGACTCTGGGGCCAACGTCCTGACTTTC.

The chain links TRBV30 to TRBJ2-7; 7 bases align to TRBD1. Germline lookup yields CDR1 GTSNPN and CDR2 SVGIG (reference sequence). The CDR3 contains 15 residues. With 2 bases clipped from V and 3 bases from J, the junction kept 10 bases outside the gene matches. The CDR3 nucleotides are TGTGCCTGGAGTCCCAGGGACAGAGCGCTCTACGAGCAGTACTTC. Translated: CAWSPRDRALYEQYF.

This sequence joins TRBV19 and TRBJ2-1; maybe TRBD2 (6 bases). Germline values: CDR1 LNHDA, CDR2 SQIVND (reference sequence). The ends were cut back, 4 bases at V and 5 bases at J, with 9 bases in the middle. The CDR3 covers 13 residues. The CDR3 spells CASSKGLNNEQFF. The CDR3 DNA follows: TGTGCCAGTAGTAAGGGACTGAACAATGAGCAGTTCTTC.

This chain connects TRBV5-6 to TRBJ1-2; weak D call: TRBD1 (5 bases). This CDR3 has 12 amino acids. Germline V gene sequence: CDR1 SGHDT, CDR2 YYEEEE. Between the trimmed V and J ends, which lost 4 bases and 2 bases, there was a span of 6 bases. The CDR3 DNA is TGTGCCAGCAGCCGACAGAACTATGGCTACACCTTC. Translation: CASSRQNYGYTF.

V usage is TRBV7-2 and J usage is TRBJ2-5; D is unclear. The CDR3 is 15 residues long. V shed 4 bases and J shed 1 base, with 13 bases lying between them. Germline assignment: CDR1 SGHTA and CDR2 FQGNSA. This CDR3 is CASSSISRTQETQYF. The CDR3 bases are TGTGCCAGCAGCTCCATTAGCAGGACCCAAGAGACCCAGTACTTC.

The genes are TRBV7-9 and TRBJ2-2; possible D gene TRBD1, 5 bases. This CDR3 is 15 amino acids long. Trimming pared 2 bases from V and 0 bases from J, leaving 7 bases between. Germline V gene lookup returns CDR1 SEHNR and CDR2 FQNEAQ (reference sequence). The chain's CDR3 is CASSLTTANTGELFF. CDR3 DNA: TGTGCCAGCAGCTTAACGACAGCGAACACCGGGGAGCTGTTTTTT.

The chain has TRBV6-5 and TRBJ2-5; D gene ambiguous. Germline values: CDR1 MNHEY, CDR2 SVGAGI. The V end was cut by 2 bases, the J end by 2 bases, with 15 bases between. This CDR3 has 16 amino acids. In nucleotides, the CDR3 is TGTGCCAGCAGTTACGCGGCTACCACTGCACAAGAGACCCAGTACTTC. This encodes CASSYAATTAQETQYF.

The V gene is TRBV11-2, the J gene TRBJ2-3, with D perhaps TRBD1 (6 bases). Germline V CDR1 and CDR2: SGHAT, FQNNGV. The CDR3 has 14 residues. V dropped 5 bases and J dropped 3 bases, with 12 bases sitting between them. The CDR3 sequence is CASSIAGVTDTQYF. CDR3 nucleotide sequence: TGTGCCAGCAGCATAGCAGGGGTGACAGATACGCAGTATTTT.

The chain uses TRBV2 and TRBJ1-1; TRBD1 might be the D (6 bases). The CDR3 covers 13 residues. Germline lookup yields CDR1 SNHLY and CDR2 FYNNEI. V was trimmed by 7 bases and J by 3 bases, leaving 12 bases between them. CDR3 residues: CASTDGGDTEAFF. CDR3 DNA sequence: TGTGCCAGCACTGATGGGGGCGACACTGAAGCTTTCTTT.

The gene calls are TRBV19 and TRBJ2-5; TRBD1 agrees at 9 bases. The junction had 28 bases not matched to a gene; V was cut back by 0 bases and J by 5 bases. CDR3 length equals 23 residues. Germline CDR1 LNHDA, CDR2 SQIVND (reference sequence). CDR3 bases: TGTGCCAGTAGTATAGATCACCTCGGGCTGGGCCGAGCCCTGACAGGGGGAGCCGAGACCCAGTACTTC. Translating it yields CASSIDHLGLGRALTGGAETQYF.

This rearrangement joins TRBV6-5 to TRBJ1-4; no clear D. Looked up from germline, CDR1 is MNHEY and CDR2 is SVGAGI. This CDR3 has 13 residues. V lost 10 bases and J 5 bases, leaving 14 bases between the germline ends. CDR3 sequence: CATLRAPNEKLFF. The CDR3 coding sequence is TGTGCCACCCTAAGGGCACCGAATGAAAAACTGTTTTTT.

The rearrangement uses TRBV5-1 and TRBJ1-1, with D perhaps TRBD1 (6 bases). The CDR3 runs 15 residues. The germline V gene has CDR1 SGHRS and CDR2 YFSETQ. V dropped 0 bases and J dropped 4 bases, with 13 bases sitting between them. The CDR3 here is CASSLGSSGATEAFF. CDR3 sequence (DNA): TGCGCCAGCAGCTTGGGGAGTTCGGGGGCCACTGAAGCTTTCTTT.